These T cell receptor beta chains were read from a single sample in a study of T-cell reconstitution after alpha-beta-depleted transplantation in children. In TCRdb, the PCR reads were re-called with MiXCR into one record per CDR3 protein. The table includes about 610,000 distinct CDR3 sequences, about 10% detected once. The sequencing here drew on PBMCs from the stem cell graft donor, taken from the stem cell graft. The receptors come from a human donor who donated a stem cell graft to a child with acute myeloid leukemia. The CDR3 runs from the conserved cysteine through the conserved F or W. Fields, in order: CDR3 length, J gene, V gene, clone size, CDR3 protein. Where a row states a size, it is once, few, many or the class of an expanded clone; other rows omit it.

CDR3 length: 16
J gene: TRBJ2-2
V gene: TRBV20-1
clone size: NA
CDR3 protein: CSANGLAGGRTGELFF

CDR3 length: 13
J gene: TRBJ1-3
V gene: TRBV14
clone size: few
CDR3 protein: CASSTFGGNTIYF

CDR3 length: 16
J gene: TRBJ2-7
V gene: TRBV3-1
clone size: many
CDR3 protein: CASSQWGAGPSYEQYF

CDR3 length: 15
J gene: TRBJ2-5
V gene: TRBV7-9
clone size: few
CDR3 protein: CASSSGQGASETQYF

CDR3 length: 15
J gene: TRBJ1-2
V gene: TRBV9
clone size: few
CDR3 protein: CASSVGTATNYGYTF

CDR3 length: 12
J gene: TRBJ1-2
V gene: TRBV29-1
clone size: few
CDR3 protein: CSAPGQHYGYTF

CDR3 length: 16
J gene: TRBJ2-7
V gene: TRBV5-1
clone size: NA
CDR3 protein: CASSPGGTTGIHEQYF

CDR3 length: 16
J gene: TRBJ2-3
V gene: TRBV5-1
clone size: many
CDR3 protein: CASSLGLAASTDTQYF

CDR3 length: 14
J gene: TRBJ1-6
V gene: TRBV6-1
clone size: few
CDR3 protein: CASSPRDRSSPLHF

CDR3 length: 13
J gene: TRBJ2-5
V gene: TRBV10-3
clone size: many
CDR3 protein: CAMGGQGSETQYF

CDR3 length: 16
J gene: TRBJ2-7
V gene: TRBV7-2
clone size: NA
CDR3 protein: CASSSLPGLAGDEQYF

CDR3 length: 15
J gene: TRBJ2-7
V gene: TRBV7-2
clone size: many
CDR3 protein: CASSLYSGLTYEQYF

CDR3 length: 14
J gene: TRBJ2-1
V gene: TRBV15
clone size: many
CDR3 protein: CATLLAGRFNEQFF

CDR3 length: 16
J gene: TRBJ2-1
V gene: TRBV3-1
clone size: many
CDR3 protein: CASSRRTLAGRNEQFF

CDR3 length: 14
J gene: TRBJ2-2
V gene: TRBV7-3
clone size: NA
CDR3 protein: CASRSSSATGELFF

CDR3 length: 17
J gene: TRBJ2-3
V gene: TRBV7-2
clone size: NA
CDR3 protein: CASSPRPGQGAANTQYF

CDR3 length: 11
J gene: TRBJ2-7
V gene: TRBV7-8
clone size: few
CDR3 protein: CASSPDHEQYF

CDR3 length: 14
J gene: TRBJ2-1
V gene: TRBV28
clone size: few
CDR3 protein: CASSSHTSLRGQFF

CDR3 length: 16
J gene: TRBJ2-3
V gene: TRBV12-3/TRBV12-4
clone size: NA
CDR3 protein: CASSLTPGPLTDTQYF

CDR3 length: 16
J gene: TRBJ2-1
V gene: TRBV9
clone size: NA
CDR3 protein: CASSVVAASSYNEQFF

CDR3 length: 10
J gene: TRBJ2-1
V gene: TRBV5-1
clone size: many
CDR3 protein: CASGNNEQFF

CDR3 length: 14
J gene: TRBJ2-1
V gene: TRBV20-1
clone size: few
CDR3 protein: CSAIRREGLHEQFF

CDR3 length: 13
J gene: TRBJ2-7
V gene: TRBV10-3
clone size: NA
CDR3 protein: CAILPAGSYEQYF

CDR3 length: 15
J gene: TRBJ2-1
V gene: TRBV11-2
clone size: many
CDR3 protein: CASSSSGLAGGEQFF

CDR3 length: 12
J gene: TRBJ2-3
V gene: TRBV20-1
clone size: many
CDR3 protein: CSAGDRTDTQYF

CDR3 length: 14
J gene: TRBJ1-1
V gene: TRBV18
clone size: many
CDR3 protein: CASSPGRMNTEAFF

CDR3 length: 15
J gene: TRBJ1-2
V gene: TRBV5-1
clone size: NA
CDR3 protein: CASSFREQGAQGYTF

CDR3 length: 16
J gene: TRBJ2-1
V gene: TRBV12-3/TRBV12-4
clone size: NA
CDR3 protein: CASSLAPSGVWREQFF

CDR3 length: 15
J gene: TRBJ1-1
V gene: TRBV5-1
clone size: few
CDR3 protein: CASSPVREMITEAFF

CDR3 length: 16
J gene: TRBJ1-2
V gene: TRBV3-1
clone size: few
CDR3 protein: CASTPYMGTGVYGYTF

CDR3 length: 13
J gene: TRBJ2-4
V gene: TRBV5-1
clone size: NA
CDR3 protein: CASSLAATNIQYF

CDR3 length: 13
J gene: TRBJ2-7
V gene: TRBV12-3/TRBV12-4
clone size: NA
CDR3 protein: CASRFSATYQQYF

CDR3 length: 11
J gene: TRBJ1-6
V gene: TRBV7-9
clone size: few
CDR3 protein: CASRRPPPLHF

CDR3 length: 13
J gene: TRBJ1-1
V gene: TRBV29-1
clone size: many
CDR3 protein: CSVAIGRGTEAFF

CDR3 length: 14
J gene: TRBJ2-3
V gene: TRBV15
clone size: NA
CDR3 protein: CATSSRVSTDTQYF

CDR3 length: 17
J gene: TRBJ2-1
V gene: TRBV12-3/TRBV12-4
clone size: few
CDR3 protein: CASSHGTSVSSYNEQFF

CDR3 length: 14
J gene: TRBJ2-5
V gene: TRBV5-1
clone size: few
CDR3 protein: CASSLEAYQETQYF

CDR3 length: 14
J gene: TRBJ2-1
V gene: TRBV7-2
clone size: few
CDR3 protein: CASSPLARENEQFF

CDR3 length: 14
J gene: TRBJ2-3
V gene: TRBV24-1
clone size: few
CDR3 protein: CATSDVAETDTQYF

CDR3 length: 15
J gene: TRBJ2-1
V gene: TRBV20-1
clone size: NA
CDR3 protein: CSAPGGEGSYNEQFF

CDR3 length: 16
J gene: TRBJ2-1
V gene: TRBV10-3
clone size: many
CDR3 protein: CAISESGGGSYNEQFF

CDR3 length: 16
J gene: TRBJ2-1
V gene: TRBV9
clone size: many
CDR3 protein: CASSVTGLGTYNEQFF

CDR3 length: 15
J gene: TRBJ2-2
V gene: TRBV4-3
clone size: many
CDR3 protein: CASSHTRGNTGELFF

CDR3 length: 15
J gene: TRBJ2-1
V gene: TRBV12-3/TRBV12-4
clone size: few
CDR3 protein: CASTRLAGGDNEQFF

CDR3 length: 16
J gene: TRBJ1-1
V gene: TRBV6-4
clone size: NA
CDR3 protein: CASSGEKKQLNTEAFF

CDR3 length: 13
J gene: TRBJ2-7
V gene: TRBV4-3
clone size: many
CDR3 protein: CASSTRLSYEQYF

CDR3 length: 17
J gene: TRBJ1-4
V gene: TRBV24-1
clone size: many
CDR3 protein: CATSDPGQGAANEKLFF

CDR3 length: 14
J gene: TRBJ2-2
V gene: TRBV6-2/TRBV6-3
clone size: few
CDR3 protein: CASRLKVPSGELFF

CDR3 length: 14
J gene: TRBJ2-1
V gene: TRBV15
clone size: few
CDR3 protein: CATSRTESYNEQFF

CDR3 length: 17
J gene: TRBJ2-2
V gene: TRBV27
clone size: few
CDR3 protein: CASRTTSGGLNTGELFF

CDR3 length: 14
J gene: TRBJ1-1
V gene: TRBV7-9
clone size: NA
CDR3 protein: CASSSIQFFTEAFF

CDR3 length: 14
J gene: TRBJ2-5
V gene: TRBV20-1
clone size: few
CDR3 protein: CSAPRTTNQETQYF

CDR3 length: 14
J gene: TRBJ1-4
V gene: TRBV12-3/TRBV12-4
clone size: many
CDR3 protein: CASSLSTIDEKLFF

CDR3 length: 16
J gene: TRBJ2-3
V gene: TRBV28
clone size: few
CDR3 protein: CASSEPTKFPTDTQYF